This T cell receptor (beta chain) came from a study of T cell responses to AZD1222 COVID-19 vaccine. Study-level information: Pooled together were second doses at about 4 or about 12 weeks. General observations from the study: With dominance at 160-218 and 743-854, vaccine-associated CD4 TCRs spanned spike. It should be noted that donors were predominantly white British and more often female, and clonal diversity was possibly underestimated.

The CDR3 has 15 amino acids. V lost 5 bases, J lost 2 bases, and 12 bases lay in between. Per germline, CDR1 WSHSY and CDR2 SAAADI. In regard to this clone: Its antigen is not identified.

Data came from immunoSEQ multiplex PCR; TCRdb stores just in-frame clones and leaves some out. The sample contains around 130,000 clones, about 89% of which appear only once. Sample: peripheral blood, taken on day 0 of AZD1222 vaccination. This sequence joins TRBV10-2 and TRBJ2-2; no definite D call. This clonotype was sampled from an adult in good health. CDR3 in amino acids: CASSSDGLNTGELFF. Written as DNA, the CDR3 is TGCGCCAGCAGTTCTGACGGGCTAAACACCGGGGAGCTGTTTTTT.